Reported below is one TCR beta chain. The CDR3 spans 14 residues. Trimming took off 4 bases at V and 0 bases at J, with 10 bases between the two ends. The germline V gene encodes CDR1 SGHTA and CDR2 FQGNSA. This record comes from a study of blood T cell repertoires in COVID-19. The wider study: COVID-19 samples from acute and convalescent phases originated in the United States, Italy and Spain. Sample material is recorded as cDNA or gDNA derived from T cells, B-cell-depleted T cells, or PBMCs.

Original analysis: Researchers report that nucleated cell counts were estimated from reference gene primer amplification. Profiling relied on immunoSEQ multiplex PCR, and the TCRdb table lists in-frame clones only, not all of them. The V and J calls and the clone size are those of that table, but D and trimming were determined from the DNA. The sample lists fewer than 300,000 clones; 86% were seen once. The TCR comes from a man between 35 and 55 years old who had recovered from COVID-19. Input material: peripheral blood. The chain couples TRBV7-2 to TRBJ2-7, with D possibly being TRBD2 (5 bases). CDR3 protein: CASSSTGFSYEQYF. Here the CDR3 DNA reads TGTGCCAGCAGCTCTACGGGGTTCTCCTACGAGCAGTACTTC.